This is a list of T cell receptor beta chains from one sample in a study of regulatory T cells in long-lasting Graves disease. MiXCR, run by TCRdb on the multiplex PCR reads, gives a single entry per CDR3 protein. The repertoire consists of around 450,000 distinct CDR3 sequences, with about a fifth occurring once and the leading ten covering about 7%. The input for sequencing was peripheral blood mononuclear cells (PBMCs), taken when the disease was refractory, from a patient treated with antithyroid drugs. The receptors were sampled from a female donor with Graves disease. The CDR3 runs from the conserved cysteine through the conserved F or W. Only some rows state a clone size, as once, few, many or a class for expanded clones.

>many|TRBV12-3/TRBV12-4|14
CASSPGGGTSPLHF
>many|TRBV20-1|13
CSASRGGTGELFF
>.|TRBV20-1|13
CSATDGSNQPQHF
>many|TRBV5-1|14
CASSSGQGQETQYF
>.|TRBV7-9|12
CASSLGSEPQHF
>.|TRBV30|11
CAWSLYTEAFF
>many|TRBV19|15
CASSMGRARSYEQYF
>many|TRBV30|14
CAWTYPGLPYEQYF
>few|TRBV11-2|14
CASSLGDHTDTQYF
>.|TRBV4-3|15
CASSQASGGSYEQYF
>.|TRBV5-1|18
CANSSGQKSDGMDTEAFF